This T cell receptor (beta chain) was captured by sequencing in a study of neurological immune-mediated disorders. General study points: Across subjects, expanded clones had no CDR3 amino acid sequences in common, pointing to private repertoires in all groups. Whereas HTLV-1-associated myelopathy showed the most TCR clonal expansion, multiple sclerosis showed the least, with levels below those of healthy controls.

Trimming took off 5 bases at V and 1 base at J, with 17 bases between the two ends. The CDR3 extends over 16 amino acids. The V gene's germline CDR1 is SEHNR and CDR2 FQNEAQ (reference sequence). 5'RACE employing 10-nucleotide random UMIs yielded the cDNA. TCRdb re-derived calls from the 5' RACE reads in MiXCR, one entry per CDR3 protein. The sample contains more than 30,000 distinct CDR3 sequences, about 7% of which appear only once. For sorted libraries, the input was 1 million CD4+ or CD8+ T cells. This clonotype was counted at least ten times. Its specificity is unknown. The TCR was taken from a middle-aged man in good health. This chain connects TRBV7-9 to TRBJ1-1; D may be TRBD1 (5 bases). Sequenced input: CD4+ T cells from blood. CDR3 coding DNA: TGTGCCAGCAGCCCAAGGGGAGGTCGGAAGAACACTGAAGCTTTCTTT. This translates into CASSPRGGRKNTEAFF.